This TCR beta chain was obtained from a study of human T cells and chemical hapten exposure. The ends were cut back, 7 bases at V and 2 bases at J, with 9 bases in the middle. The CDR3 has 13 residues. Germline CDR1 and CDR2: MNHEY and SVGEGT. Using its own MiXCR run on the RACE reads, TCRdb lists one record per CDR3 protein. The sample lists about 69,000 distinct CDR3 sequences, about 9.3% occurring once. As for time point: patch test 2, 6 weeks after DPC sensitization. The treatment: therapeutic diphenylcyclopropenone sensitization with weekly scalp DPC. This TCR was sampled from a woman aged 45-60 years with alopecia areata. Some clones in this sample may be carry-over from other donors' samples. Here the sequenced sample was whole blood, taken in connection with sensitization to the hapten diphenylcyclopropenone (DPC). The chain has TRBV6-2 or TRBV6-3 and TRBJ1-5, with D possibly TRBD1 on 5 matching bases. The CDR3 DNA reads TGTGCCAGCAAAAGGGACGGCAATCAGCCCCAGCATTTT. Encoded protein: CASKRDGNQPQHF.